The next 25 T cell receptor beta chains were all read from a single sample in a study of T cell responses to AZD1222 COVID-19 vaccine. Profiled with immunoSEQ multiplex PCR; TCRdb holds only in-frame clones, not every one. The sample carries about 170,000 clones, around 90% recorded once. Specimen: peripheral blood, collected on day 0 of AZD1222 vaccination. The receptors shown here come from an adult in good health.

CDR3 sequence reads: CSASHGVNTGELFF. CDR3 bases: TGCAGTGCTAGTCACGGGGTGAACACCGGGGAGCTGTTTTTT. The chain employs TRBV20-1 and TRBJ2-2, with a possible D match to TRBD2 (5 bases). This CDR3 has 14 residues. Between the trimmed V and J ends, which lost 3 bases and 1 base, there was a span of 9 bases. From germline, CDR1 is DFQATT and CDR2 SNEGSKA (reference sequence).

This chain links TRBV10-3 with TRBJ1-6; D might be TRBD1 (5 bases). Trimming took off 5 bases at V and 8 bases at J, with 16 bases between the two ends. The CDR3 contains 15 residues. Germline V gene sequence: CDR1 ENHRY, CDR2 SYGVKD. This CDR3 is CAISRGTQEDSPLHF. CDR3 nucleotides: TGTGCCATCAGTAGAGGGACCCAAGAAGATTCACCCCTCCACTTT.

This sequence joins TRBV2 and TRBJ1-5, with 8 positions matching TRBD1. The CDR3 loop spans 17 amino acids. The V gene end was trimmed by 4 bases and the J gene end by 0 bases; junction bases not matched to a gene: 8. Germline V gives CDR1 SNHLY, CDR2 FYNNEI. This CDR3 is CASSGLGQGNSNQPQHF. Here the CDR3 DNA reads TGTGCCAGCAGTGGCCTAGGACAGGGTAATAGCAATCAGCCCCAGCATTTT.

This clone was counted a single time. The chain combines TRBV30 with TRBJ2-1; 7 positions match TRBD2. This CDR3 has 15 amino acids. J lost 5 bases, V lost 2 bases, and 9 bases had no gene match. Per germline, CDR1 GTSNPN and CDR2 SVGIG (reference sequence). The CDR3 DNA sequence: TGTGCCTGGAGTCACGGCGGGAGATGGGACAATGAGCAGTTCTTC. It yields the protein CAWSHGGRWDNEQFF.

The chain is built from TRBV6-6 and TRBJ2-7; D unclear. CDR1 and CDR2 (germline): MNHNY, SVGAGI (reference sequence). The CDR3 is 13 residues long. V lost 2 bases and J 5 bases, leaving 10 bases between the germline ends. CDR3 amino acids: CASSYGMGNEQYF. As DNA, the CDR3 is TGTGCCAGCAGTTACGGGATGGGCAACGAGCAGTACTTC.

This clone was recorded only once. V is TRBV2 and J is TRBJ1-1; TRBD1 is a possible D gene (5 bases). The CDR3 is 12 amino acids. V lost 3 bases and J 11 bases, leaving 13 bases between the germline ends. Germline V gene sequence: CDR1 SNHLY, CDR2 FYNNEI. The CDR3 DNA is TGTGCCAGCAGTGATCGGGGACCGGAGGCTTTCTTT. Translated: CASSDRGPEAFF.

CDR3 sequence (DNA): TGTGCCAGCAGTGCTTCGCAGGTTCGGTTGAAACTGTTTTTT. Its translation: CASSASQVRLKLFF. This chain connects TRBV2 to TRBJ1-4; D ambiguous. The V end lost 4 bases, the J end lost 11 bases, and 17 bases lay between the germline ends. The CDR3 totals 14 residues. From germline, CDR1 is SNHLY and CDR2 FYNNEI.

The chain combines TRBV5-8 with TRBJ1-5; D is unresolved. V was trimmed by 1 base and J by 1 base, leaving 6 bases between them. The germline gives CDR1 SGHTS, CDR2 YDEGEE. The CDR3 covers 14 residues. The CDR3 sequence: CASSLLGSNQPQHF. As DNA, the CDR3 is TGTGCCAGCAGCTTGCTAGGAAGCAATCAGCCCCAGCATTTT.

J is TRBJ2-7 and V is TRBV11-2; D might be TRBD2 (6 bases). The CDR3 has 14 amino acids. Germline CDR1 is SGHAT and CDR2 is FQNNGV. V lost 1 base and J 3 bases, leaving 10 bases between the germline ends. CDR3 sequence reads: CASSLGSGSYEQYF. The DNA of the CDR3 is TGTGCCAGCAGCTTAGGTAGCGGTAGCTACGAGCAGTACTTC.

The CDR3 DNA sequence: TGTGCCAGCAGTTCCGTCGGAGCAACTAATGAAAAACTGTTTTTT. It yields the protein CASSSVGATNEKLFF. The chain uses TRBV2 and TRBJ1-4; the D is unclear. The V gene lost 5 bases and the J gene lost 0 bases, with 10 bases spanning the gap. CDR1 SNHLY and CDR2 FYNNEI come from the germline V gene. This CDR3 is 15 amino acids long.

This clone was counted a few times. This CDR3 is CAWSASTGNTIYF. CDR3 DNA sequence: TGTGCCTGGAGTGCCTCCACTGGAAACACCATATATTTT. The chain couples TRBV30 to TRBJ1-3; D not resolved. CDR1 and CDR2 (germline): GTSNPN, SVGIG (reference sequence). The CDR3 is 13 residues long. V was cut by 1 base and J by 2 bases, with 6 bases left in between.

This rearrangement joins TRBV29-1 to TRBJ1-2; 10 bases are shared with TRBD1. The CDR3 length is 13 residues. The trim removed 6 bases at V and 10 bases at J, leaving 11 bases unmatched. Germline V gene lookup returns CDR1 SQVTM and CDR2 ANQGSEA. The CDR3: CSVLKPGQGIYTF. The DNA of the CDR3 is TGCAGCGTGCTTAAACCGGGACAGGGGATCTACACCTTC.

This sequence joins TRBV4-1 and TRBJ2-5, with TRBD2 matching over 7 bases. Germline-derived CDR1 and CDR2 are MGHRA and YSYEKL. The CDR3 extends over 15 amino acids. With V trimmed by 1 base and J by 5 bases, 7 bases remained unmatched. The CDR3 DNA sequence: TGCGCCAGCAGCCAAGGAACGGGAGCGGGGGAGACCCAGTACTTC. As protein: CASSQGTGAGETQYF.

The table lists this clone with many counts. The sample has other DNA sequences that encode this CDR3 too. In nucleotides, the CDR3 is TGTGCCAGCAGCCCTGGACTTTCCTACAATGAGCAGTTCTTC. Translating it yields CASSPGLSYNEQFF. The V call is TRBV27, the J call TRBJ2-1; weak D call: TRBD2 (5 bases). Germline CDR1 and CDR2: MNHEY and SMNVEV (reference sequence). V lost 6 bases, J lost 1 base, and 10 bases lay in between. The CDR3 spans 14 residues.

The chain joins TRBV3-1 (or the pseudogene TRBV3-2) to TRBJ2-3; TRBD2 matches at 11 bases. From germline, CDR1 is LGHDT and CDR2 YNNKEL (reference sequence). This CDR3 is 15 amino acids long. V was pared by 4 bases and J by 2 bases, with 2 bases of the junction left unmatched. The CDR3 here is CASSPGLAATDTQYF. CDR3 nucleotides: TGTGCCAGCAGCCCGGGACTAGCGGCCACAGATACGCAGTATTTT.

Only a few counts were recorded for this clone. This sequence joins TRBV27 and TRBJ2-7, with D perhaps matching TRBD1 or TRBD2 (5 bases each). Between the trimmed V and J ends, which lost 4 bases and 4 bases, there was a span of 11 bases. This CDR3 has 13 residues. Germline-derived CDR1 and CDR2 are MNHEY and SMNVEV (reference sequence). The CDR3 sequence is CASSSGDGYEQYF. The CDR3 bases are TGTGCCAGCAGTTCCGGGGACGGATACGAGCAGTACTTC.

The chain has TRBV2 and TRBJ1-1; unclear D gene. Trimming stripped 0 bases from V and 11 bases from J, with 16 bases between. The germline V gene has CDR1 SNHLY and CDR2 FYNNEI. The CDR3 is 14 residues long. Written as DNA, the CDR3 is TGTGCCAGCAGTGAAGCGCGTAGTGCGGGAGCTGCTTTCTTT. It translates to CASSEARSAGAAFF.

The chain uses TRBV6-5 and TRBJ2-1, with a tentative D call TRBD1 (6 bases). This CDR3 spans 16 amino acids. Trimming pared 0 bases from V and 4 bases from J, leaving 13 bases between. CDR1 and CDR2 (germline): MNHEY, SVGAGI. CDR3 loop: CASSYSWDTNYNEQFF. CDR3 DNA: TGTGCCAGCAGTTACTCGTGGGACACCAATTACAATGAGCAGTTCTTC.

This chain connects TRBV6-2 or TRBV6-3 to TRBJ2-2, with 14 bases that match TRBD2. The junction had 10 bases not matched to a gene; V was cut back by 2 bases and J by 2 bases. The CDR3 spans 20 residues. The germline V gene has CDR1 MNHEY and CDR2 SVGEGT. The CDR3 DNA is TGTGCCAGCAGTTACCCACCCCCAGGGACTAGCGGGAGAAACACCGGGGAGCTGTTTTTT. Its protein product is CASSYPPPGTSGRNTGELFF.

The chain uses TRBV23-1 and TRBJ1-2, with D unresolved. TRBV23-1 counts as an open reading frame of uncertain function. This CDR3 has 14 residues. V gave up 4 bases and J gave up 7 bases, with 16 bases separating them. The CDR3 nucleotides are TGCGCCAGCAGTCCAACTTCCCTCCGGGGTGGCTACACCTTC. This gives the protein CASSPTSLRGGYTF.

V gene TRBV7-6 combines with J gene TRBJ1-1; D not certain. This CDR3 has 15 amino acids. V lost 4 bases and J 1 base, leaving 13 bases between the germline ends. The germline CDR1 and CDR2 sequences are SGHVS and FNYEAQ. The CDR3 here is CASSSSGRTNTEAFF. DNA for the CDR3: TGTGCCAGCAGCTCCAGCGGGAGAACGAACACTGAAGCTTTCTTT.

The chain employs TRBV12-3 or TRBV12-4 and TRBJ2-7, with D perhaps matching TRBD2 (6 bases). The V end was cut by 5 bases, the J end by 7 bases, with 9 bases between. The CDR3 contains 11 residues. This chain's CDR3 is CASSISGEQYF. The CDR3 DNA sequence: TGTGCCAGCAGTATTAGCGGTGAGCAGTACTTC.

The J gene is TRBJ2-1, the V gene TRBV4-1; D ambiguous. The length of the CDR3 is 12 residues. V lost 4 bases and J 8 bases, leaving 9 bases between the germline ends. From germline, CDR1 is MGHRA and CDR2 YSYEKL. CDR3 sequence (DNA): TGCGCCAGCAGCCGCGTAAGAGATGAGCAGTTCTTC. Amino acids: CASSRVRDEQFF.

Points on this clone: The same CDR3 can be traced to other DNA sequences in this sample. The V gene is TRBV27, the J gene TRBJ2-5; TRBD1 might be the D (6 bases). The CDR3 covers 15 residues. In germline, CDR1 is MNHEY, CDR2 SMNVEV (reference sequence). V shed 2 bases and J shed 5 bases, with 15 bases lying between them. In DNA form, the CDR3 reads TGTGCCAGCAGTTTAGGGCAGGGGCCGAGGGAGACCCAGTACTTC. Protein product: CASSLGQGPRETQYF.

The J gene is TRBJ2-3, the V gene TRBV18; either TRBD1 or TRBD2 may supply D (5 bases each). This CDR3 has 16 residues. The ends were cut back, 1 base at V and 1 base at J, with 12 bases in the middle. Per germline, CDR1 KGHSH and CDR2 LQKENI. The chain's CDR3 is CASSPRSGLGTDTQYF. CDR3 DNA: TGTGCCAGCTCACCACGATCGGGGCTCGGCACAGATACGCAGTATTTT.